This is a list of T cell receptor beta chains from one sample in a study of blood T cell repertoires in COVID-19. Repertoires were generated with immunoSEQ multiplex PCR, while TCRdb's copy carries only in-frame clones and drops some. Among fewer than 250,000 clones listed, more than 75% were seen once. Sample: peripheral blood. The origin of the receptors is a man aged 55 to 69 with acute or convalescent COVID-19. The CDR3 runs from the conserved cysteine through the conserved F or W. A D gene is named only where the DNA matches it firmly. Not all rows give a size; the values are once, few, many and, for expanded clones, a class.

d_gene: NA; v_gene: TRBV7-3; j_gene: TRBJ1-1; len: 14; abundance: NA; CDR3aa: CASGQGRMNTEAFF; CDR3nt: TGTGCCAGTGGGCAGGGGAGAATGAACACTGAAGCTTTCTTT
d_gene: TRBD1; v_gene: TRBV19; j_gene: TRBJ2-1; len: 13; abundance: NA; CDR3aa: CATWDRTYNEQFF; CDR3nt: TGTGCCACCTGGGACAGAACCTACAATGAGCAGTTCTTC
d_gene: TRBD1; v_gene: TRBV7-9; j_gene: TRBJ2-7; len: 14; abundance: NA; CDR3aa: CASRGADRGNEQYF; CDR3nt: TGTGCCAGCAGGGGCGCGGACAGGGGAAACGAGCAGTACTTC
d_gene: NA; v_gene: TRBV2; j_gene: TRBJ2-4; len: 14; abundance: once; CDR3aa: CASSNQLAKNIQYF; CDR3nt: TGTGCCAGCAGCAACCAACTAGCCAAAAACATTCAGTACTTC
d_gene: TRBD2; v_gene: TRBV18; j_gene: TRBJ2-1; len: 16; abundance: NA; CDR3aa: CPRPRGGGAEGNEQFF; CDR3nt: TGCCCCCGACCCCGGGGCGGGGGGGCGGAGGGCAATGAGCAGTTCTTC
d_gene: TRBD2; v_gene: TRBV20-1; j_gene: TRBJ2-3; len: 15; abundance: NA; CDR3aa: CSASPLRGGTDTQYF; CDR3nt: TGCAGTGCTAGTCCCTTACGGGGGGGCACAGATACGCAGTATTTT
d_gene: TRBD2; v_gene: TRBV5-1; j_gene: TRBJ2-3; len: 18; abundance: many; CDR3aa: CASSSLGGTSGGTDTQYF; CDR3nt: TGCGCCAGCAGCTCGTTGGGCGGGACTAGCGGGGGCACAGATACGCAGTATTTT
d_gene: NA; v_gene: TRBV6-5; j_gene: TRBJ1-4; len: 15; abundance: NA; CDR3aa: CASSYQQGTNEKLFF; CDR3nt: TGTGCCAGCAGTTACCAACAGGGAACTAATGAAAAACTGTTTTTT
d_gene: NA; v_gene: TRBV24-1; j_gene: TRBJ2-2; len: 14; abundance: NA; CDR3aa: CATSDGRDPGELFF; CDR3nt: TGTGCCACCAGTGATGGCAGGGATCCCGGGGAGCTGTTTTTT
d_gene: NA; v_gene: TRBV5-1; j_gene: TRBJ2-2; len: 16; abundance: few; CDR3aa: CASSLRADPNTGELFF; CDR3nt: TGCGCCAGCAGCTTGCGAGCGGACCCGAACACCGGGGAGCTGTTTTTT
d_gene: TRBD2; v_gene: TRBV28; j_gene: TRBJ2-1; len: 16; abundance: few; CDR3aa: CASRDVSGGAYNEQFF; CDR3nt: TGTGCCAGCAGGGACGTAAGCGGGGGGGCCTACAATGAGCAGTTCTTC
d_gene: TRBD1; v_gene: TRBV4-1; j_gene: TRBJ2-1; len: 14; abundance: NA; CDR3aa: CASSQRQGGYEQFF; CDR3nt: TGCGCCAGCAGCCAGAGACAGGGTGGGTATGAGCAGTTCTTC
d_gene: NA; v_gene: TRBV7-9; j_gene: TRBJ2-6; len: 15; abundance: once; CDR3aa: CASSRPGAGANVLTF; CDR3nt: TGTGCCAGCAGCCGACCAGGGGCCGGGGCCAACGTCCTGACTTTC
d_gene: NA; v_gene: TRBV21-1; j_gene: TRBJ2-2; len: 16; abundance: few; CDR3aa: CASSSKRGTYTGELFF; CDR3nt: TGTGCCAGCAGCTCAAAGCGGGGGACCTACACCGGGGAGCTGTTTTTT
d_gene: NA; v_gene: TRBV14; j_gene: TRBJ1-2; len: 15; abundance: NA; CDR3aa: CASSQAIDSNYGYTF; CDR3nt: TGTGCCAGCAGCCAAGCGATAGACAGTAACTATGGCTACACCTTC
d_gene: NA; v_gene: TRBV19; j_gene: TRBJ2-1; len: 21; abundance: once; CDR3aa: CASSTLLAITGLLTWDNEQFF; CDR3nt: TGTGCCAGTAGTACCCTCTTGGCCATAACAGGGTTATTAACCTGGGACAATGAGCAGTTCTTC
d_gene: TRBD1; v_gene: TRBV6-5; j_gene: TRBJ1-5; len: 16; abundance: NA; CDR3aa: CASSSGQGLGNQPQHF; CDR3nt: TGTGCCAGCAGTTCGGGACAGGGGTTGGGCAATCAGCCCCAGCATTTT
d_gene: NA; v_gene: TRBV6-5; j_gene: TRBJ2-4; len: 16; abundance: NA; CDR3aa: CASSYRGTGSKNIQYF; CDR3nt: TGTGCCAGCAGTTACCGGGGGACGGGCTCCAAAAACATTCAGTACTTC
d_gene: NA; v_gene: TRBV7-2; j_gene: TRBJ1-5; len: 16; abundance: once; CDR3aa: CASSPGGGAGNQPQHF; CDR3nt: TGTGCCAGCAGCCCGGGCGGGGGGGCTGGTAATCAGCCCCAGCATTTT
d_gene: TRBD1; v_gene: TRBV9; j_gene: TRBJ1-2; len: 17; abundance: NA; CDR3aa: CASSVEDDRGRGYGYTF; CDR3nt: TGTGCCAGCAGCGTAGAAGACGACAGGGGGCGAGGCTATGGCTACACCTTC
d_gene: NA; v_gene: TRBV3-1/TRBV3-2; j_gene: TRBJ1-3; len: 15; abundance: NA; CDR3aa: CASSQQGSSGNTIYF; CDR3nt: TGTGCCAGCAGCCAACAGGGTTCTTCTGGAAACACCATATATTTT
d_gene: TRBD1; v_gene: TRBV5-4; j_gene: TRBJ1-2; len: 16; abundance: NA; CDR3aa: CASSLKGQGVDYGYTF; CDR3nt: TGTGCCAGCAGCTTAAAGGGACAGGGGGTCGACTATGGCTACACCTTC
d_gene: TRBD1; v_gene: TRBV27; j_gene: TRBJ1-2; len: 14; abundance: NA; CDR3aa: CASRKGQTGLGYTF; CDR3nt: TGTGCCAGTCGAAAGGGACAGACAGGTCTCGGCTACACCTTC
d_gene: TRBD2; v_gene: TRBV7-3; j_gene: TRBJ2-3; len: 15; abundance: NA; CDR3aa: CASSQSGGPTDTQYF; CDR3nt: TGTGCCAGCAGCCAGAGCGGGGGCCCCACAGATACGCAGTATTTT
d_gene: NA; v_gene: TRBV18; j_gene: TRBJ1-5; len: 15; abundance: NA; CDR3aa: CASSPGSLANQPQHF; CDR3nt: TGTGCCAGCTCACCTGGCTCCCTAGCCAATCAGCCCCAGCATTTT
d_gene: NA; v_gene: TRBV6-2/TRBV6-3; j_gene: TRBJ2-2; len: 13; abundance: NA; CDR3aa: CASSRGETGELFF; CDR3nt: TGTGCCAGCAGTCGGGGTGAGACCGGGGAGCTGTTTTTT
d_gene: NA; v_gene: TRBV15; j_gene: TRBJ1-1; len: 13; abundance: NA; CDR3aa: CATKGAGNTEAFF; CDR3nt: TGTGCCACCAAAGGGGCAGGGAACACTGAAGCTTTCTTT
d_gene: TRBD1; v_gene: TRBV7-6; j_gene: TRBJ1-2; len: 17; abundance: NA; CDR3aa: CASSDRRTGGPNYGYTF; CDR3nt: TGTGCCAGCAGCGATCGAAGGACAGGAGGACCCAACTATGGCTACACCTTC
d_gene: NA; v_gene: TRBV6-6; j_gene: TRBJ1-5; len: 14; abundance: NA; CDR3aa: CASSYRESNQPQHF; CDR3nt: TGTGCCAGCAGTTACAGGGAGAGCAATCAGCCCCAGCATTTT
d_gene: TRBD2; v_gene: TRBV4-2; j_gene: TRBJ2-3; len: 21; abundance: few; CDR3aa: CASSRGLAGGPYSGVTDTQYF; CDR3nt: TGTGCCAGCAGCCGGGGGCTAGCGGGGGGGCCTTATTCTGGAGTCACAGATACGCAGTATTTT
d_gene: TRBD1; v_gene: TRBV2; j_gene: TRBJ1-2; len: 17; abundance: NA; CDR3aa: CASSEAGRDRALYGYTF; CDR3nt: TGTGCCAGCAGTGAAGCGGGGAGGGACAGGGCACTCTATGGCTACACCTTC
d_gene: TRBD2; v_gene: TRBV18; j_gene: TRBJ2-5; len: 17; abundance: NA; CDR3aa: CASSATLAGGNQETQYF; CDR3nt: TGTGCCAGCTCAGCAACTCTAGCGGGGGGAAACCAAGAGACCCAGTACTTC
d_gene: NA; v_gene: TRBV7-8; j_gene: TRBJ1-2; len: 15; abundance: NA; CDR3aa: CASSLAPGLGYGYTF; CDR3nt: TGTGCCAGCAGCTTAGCGCCTGGACTGGGCTATGGCTACACCTTC
d_gene: TRBD2; v_gene: TRBV9; j_gene: TRBJ2-2; len: 15; abundance: NA; CDR3aa: CASSVLAGGPGELFF; CDR3nt: TGTGCCAGCAGCGTCCTAGCGGGGGGGCCCGGGGAGCTGTTTTTT
d_gene: NA; v_gene: TRBV18; j_gene: TRBJ2-5; len: 15; abundance: NA; CDR3aa: CASSPGTGRGETQYF; CDR3nt: TGTGCCAGCTCACCGGGAACAGGGCGAGGAGAGACCCAGTACTTC
d_gene: NA; v_gene: TRBV5-8; j_gene: TRBJ2-3; len: 15; abundance: NA; CDR3aa: CASSWWGPDTDTQYF; CDR3nt: TGTGCCAGCAGCTGGTGGGGCCCAGACACAGATACGCAGTATTTT